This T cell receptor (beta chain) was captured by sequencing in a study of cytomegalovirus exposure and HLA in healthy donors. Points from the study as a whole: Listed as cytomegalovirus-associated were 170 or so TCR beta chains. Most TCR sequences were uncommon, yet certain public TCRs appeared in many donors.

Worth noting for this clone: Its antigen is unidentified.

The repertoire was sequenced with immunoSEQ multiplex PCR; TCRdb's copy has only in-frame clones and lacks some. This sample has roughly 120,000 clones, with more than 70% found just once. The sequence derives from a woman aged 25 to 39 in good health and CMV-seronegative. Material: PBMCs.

This CDR3 reads CASSPPQGSYEQYF. CDR3 bases: TGTGCCAGCTCACCACCGCAGGGCTCCTACGAGCAGTACTTC. The chain uses TRBV18 and TRBJ2-7; weak D call: TRBD1 (5 bases). CDR3 length: 14 amino acids. Germline values: CDR1 KGHSH, CDR2 LQKENI. V lost 0 bases, J lost 0 bases, and 6 bases lay in between.